This is a list of T cell receptor beta chains from one sample in a study of T-cell reconstitution after alpha-beta-depleted transplantation in children. One entry per CDR3 protein, called by TCRdb with MiXCR from the PCR reads. The table records about 900,000 distinct CDR3 sequences, around 30% of them present only once. This sample comprised PBMCs, mostly from graft donor cells, obtained 360 days after TCRalphabeta/CD19-depleted stem cell transplant. These receptors originate from a boy under two years old who had a stem cell transplant for SCID, so the T cells may come from the graft donor. CDR3s include the opening cysteine and the closing phenylalanine or tryptophan. Fields, in order: V gene, J gene, D gene, clone size, CDR3 protein, CDR3 DNA. A D gene is named only where the DNA matches it firmly. Only some rows state a clone size, as once, few, many or a class for expanded clones.

V gene: TRBV7-9
J gene: TRBJ2-3
D gene: -
clone size: -
CDR3 protein: CASSPGSRRTDTQYF
CDR3 DNA: TGTGCCAGCAGCCCTGGCAGTAGGAGGACAGATACGCAGTATTTT

V gene: TRBV24-1
J gene: TRBJ2-3
D gene: -
clone size: few
CDR3 protein: CATSGPGGTDTQYF
CDR3 DNA: TGTGCCACCAGTGGCCCGGGCGGCACAGATACGCAGTATTTT

V gene: TRBV29-1
J gene: TRBJ2-1
D gene: -
clone size: many
CDR3 protein: CSALGNGYNEQFF
CDR3 DNA: TGCAGCGCTCTGGGAAACGGTTACAATGAGCAGTTCTTC

V gene: TRBV27
J gene: TRBJ1-2
D gene: -
clone size: -
CDR3 protein: CASSFRASYGYTF
CDR3 DNA: TGTGCCAGCAGTTTTAGGGCGAGCTATGGCTACACCTTC

V gene: TRBV4-3
J gene: TRBJ2-3
D gene: TRBD2
clone size: -
CDR3 protein: CASSQDLGLAGLSDTQYF
CDR3 DNA: TGCGCCAGCAGCCAAGATCTGGGACTAGCGGGGCTGTCAGATACGCAGTATTTT

V gene: TRBV20-1
J gene: TRBJ1-2
D gene: -
clone size: few
CDR3 protein: CSASVLENGFWGYGYTF
CDR3 DNA: TGCAGTGCTAGTGTTCTGGAAAACGGGTTTTGGGGCTATGGCTACACCTTC

V gene: TRBV9
J gene: TRBJ1-1
D gene: -
clone size: -
CDR3 protein: CASSVVRGPGGHEAFF
CDR3 DNA: TGTGCCAGCAGCGTAGTTCGGGGGCCGGGTGGACATGAAGCTTTCTTT

V gene: TRBV5-1
J gene: TRBJ2-7
D gene: -
clone size: -
CDR3 protein: CASSLGTLTGRYEQYF
CDR3 DNA: TGCGCCAGCAGCTTGGGGACACTCACCGGGCGGTACGAGCAGTACTTC

V gene: TRBV4-1
J gene: TRBJ2-1
D gene: -
clone size: -
CDR3 protein: CASSRDRPAVSSYNEQFF
CDR3 DNA: TGCGCCAGCAGCCGAGATCGTCCAGCGGTCAGCTCCTACAATGAGCAGTTCTTC

V gene: TRBV5-1
J gene: TRBJ2-3
D gene: TRBD2
clone size: few
CDR3 protein: CASRAGLVGDTQYF
CDR3 DNA: TGCGCCAGCAGGGCCGGACTAGTCGGAGATACGCAGTATTTT

V gene: TRBV25-1
J gene: TRBJ2-3
D gene: TRBD1
clone size: few
CDR3 protein: CASSAPGQGVADTQYF
CDR3 DNA: TGTGCCAGCAGTGCACCGGGACAGGGGGTGGCGGATACGCAGTATTTT

V gene: TRBV5-1
J gene: TRBJ2-1
D gene: TRBD1
clone size: -
CDR3 protein: CASSPLDRGGNEQFF
CDR3 DNA: TGCGCCAGCAGCCCCCTGGACAGGGGAGGGAATGAGCAGTTCTTC

V gene: TRBV7-9
J gene: TRBJ2-7
D gene: -
clone size: -
CDR3 protein: CASSLGSRHLYEQYF
CDR3 DNA: TGTGCCAGCAGCTTAGGGTCTCGGCACCTATACGAGCAGTACTTC

V gene: TRBV28
J gene: TRBJ2-5
D gene: -
clone size: -
CDR3 protein: CASSFGAAGQETQYF
CDR3 DNA: TGTGCCAGCAGCTTTGGGGCCGCCGGCCAAGAGACCCAGTACTTC

V gene: TRBV4-3
J gene: TRBJ2-3
D gene: -
clone size: -
CDR3 protein: CASSQESQLSTDTQYF
CDR3 DNA: TGCGCCAGCAGCCAAGAAAGCCAGCTTAGCACAGATACGCAGTATTTT

V gene: TRBV29-1
J gene: TRBJ2-7
D gene: TRBD1
clone size: few
CDR3 protein: CSVRTGNSYEQYF
CDR3 DNA: TGCAGCGTTAGGACAGGGAACTCCTACGAGCAGTACTTC

V gene: TRBV14
J gene: TRBJ1-6
D gene: TRBD1
clone size: -
CDR3 protein: CASSQTGADSPLHF
CDR3 DNA: TGTGCCAGCAGCCAGACAGGGGCTGATTCACCCCTCCACTTT

V gene: TRBV5-6
J gene: TRBJ1-5
D gene: TRBD1
clone size: -
CDR3 protein: CASSATGRGQPQHF
CDR3 DNA: TGTGCCAGCAGCGCGACAGGGCGGGGTCAGCCCCAGCATTTT

V gene: TRBV7-2
J gene: TRBJ2-5
D gene: TRBD2
clone size: -
CDR3 protein: CASSSSGSKETQYF
CDR3 DNA: TGTGCCAGCAGCTCTAGCGGGTCTAAAGAGACCCAGTACTTC

V gene: TRBV3-1
J gene: TRBJ2-6
D gene: -
clone size: few
CDR3 protein: CASSRILSGANVLTF
CDR3 DNA: TGTGCCAGCAGCCGGATCCTCTCTGGGGCCAACGTCCTGACTTTC

V gene: TRBV6-4
J gene: TRBJ2-3
D gene: TRBD2
clone size: once
CDR3 protein: CASSDSERGPDTQYF
CDR3 DNA: TGTGCCAGCAGTGACAGTGAGCGGGGCCCAGATACGCAGTATTTT

V gene: TRBV5-1
J gene: TRBJ2-7
D gene: -
clone size: -
CDR3 protein: CASSLGWTAAGEQYF
CDR3 DNA: TGCGCCAGCAGCTTGGGGTGGACCGCCGCGGGGGAGCAGTACTTC